This TCR beta chain was recovered during a study of radiation and T cells in renal cell carcinoma. General study findings and limits: Top tumor clonotypes rose in blood 2 weeks post-radiation, then contracted.

This CDR3 contains 14 residues. The trim removed 6 bases at V and 0 bases at J, leaving 5 bases unmatched. CDR1 is MGHDK and CDR2 is SYGVNS in the germline V gene. About this clone: Its antigen is not known.

Time point specified: blood 4 weeks post-SBRT, at nephrectomy. Treatment indicated: 15 Gy SBRT to primary tumor, nephrectomy 4 weeks later. Nephrectomy followed 15 Gy stereotactic body radiation by 4 weeks. Radiation-treated patients gave blood at baseline, week 2 and week 4. The tumor was a clear cell renal cell carcinoma. Assay used: immunoSEQ multiplex PCR; TCRdb lists only in-frame clones, some missing. The table lists 150,000 to 200,000 clones, less than 90% of them singletons. The chain couples TRBV25-1 to TRBJ2-7; 7 bases map to TRBD1. This sequence originates from a woman aged 50 to 60 with renal cell carcinoma. Here the sequenced sample was blood, taken from a patient whose treatment included radiotherapy and nephrectomy. CDR3 in DNA: TGTGCCAGCAGCACAGGGGCTCCCTCCTACGAGCAGTACTTC. Its translation is CASSTGAPSYEQYF.